This T cell receptor beta chain is drawn from a study of T-cell memory formation after mild COVID-19. TCRdb fed the 5' RACE reads into MiXCR, producing one record per CDR3 protein. The sample has fewer than 350,000 distinct CDR3 sequences; approximately 15% are singletons. The CDR3 sequence is 15 residues long. With 4 bases removed from V and 1 base from J, the gap between germline ends came to 14 bases. CDR1 SGHDT and CDR2 YYEEEE come from the germline V gene. The rearrangement uses TRBV5-6 and TRBJ2-5; D unclear. This TCR came from a man between 18 and 29 years old who had mild COVID-19 (a few samples of this study predate the infection). Cell type and time point are not known. Sequenced: PBMCs or a T cell subset sorted from them (not recorded which). The CDR3 nucleotides read TGTGCCAGCAGCCTCGGACGGTGGGGCCAAGAGACCCAGTACTTC. Protein: CASSLGRWGQETQYF.